The rows below give T cell receptor beta chains drawn from one sample of a study of blood T cell repertoires in COVID-19. Produced via immunoSEQ multiplex PCR; TCRdb's table is partial and in-frame only. The sample has about 220,000 clones, 82% seen once. The source material was PBMCs or T cells enriched from blood (not recorded which). The receptors originated from a woman between 55 and 75 years old who had recovered from COVID-19. CDR3s include the opening cysteine and the closing phenylalanine or tryptophan. A D gene is named only where the DNA matches it firmly.

v_gene	len	j_gene	d_gene	CDR3aa	CDR3nt
TRBV18	14	TRBJ1-2	TRBD1	CASSSGQALYGYTF	TGTGCCAGCTCTTCGGGACAGGCCCTTTATGGCTACACCTTC
TRBV25-1	12	TRBJ2-7	.	CASNGRNYEQYF	TGTGCCAGCAATGGGAGAAACTACGAGCAGTACTTC
TRBV28	15	TRBJ2-1	.	CASSLRRAVYNEQFF	TGTGCCAGCAGTTTAAGGCGGGCGGTCTACAATGAGCAGTTCTTC
TRBV7-2	17	TRBJ2-3	TRBD1	CASSLGFGRGRTDTQYF	TGTGCCAGCAGCTTGGGGTTTGGCAGGGGGCGCACAGATACGCAGTATTTT
TRBV11-1	14	TRBJ1-6	TRBD1	CASSYRGLESPLHF	TGTGCCAGCAGCTACAGGGGGCTAGAATCACCCCTCCACTTT
TRBV3-1/TRBV3-2	15	TRBJ2-1	.	CASSQVGTLANEQFF	TGTGCCAGCAGCCAAGTGGGAACCCTAGCTAATGAGCAGTTCTTC
TRBV19	17	TRBJ1-1	TRBD1	CASSKSADRSADTEAFF	TGTGCCAGTAGTAAATCGGCGGACAGGTCGGCAGACACTGAAGCTTTCTTT
TRBV5-5	15	TRBJ2-7	TRBD2	CASRPGLAAYYEQYF	TGTGCCAGCAGACCGGGACTAGCGGCATACTACGAGCAGTACTTC
TRBV3-1/TRBV3-2	13	TRBJ1-2	.	CASSRPGGDGYTF	TGTGCCAGCAGCCGTCCAGGCGGGGACGGCTACACCTTC
TRBV7-9	12	TRBJ1-1	.	CASSFLGAPAFF	TGTGCCAGCAGCTTCTTGGGGGCCCCAGCTTTCTTT
TRBV5-4	16	TRBJ2-7	TRBD2	CASSPERAGGSYEQYF	TGTGCCAGCAGCCCCGAACGGGCGGGAGGATCCTACGAGCAGTACTTC